This T cell receptor (beta chain) was sequenced during a study of T-cell memory formation after mild COVID-19. Study-wide context: Largely, TCR clusters stayed within a single donor.

Broader study findings: The SARS-CoV-2 specificity of second-wave clones reaching peak at day 37 remained unverified. Clones that got smaller from day 15 to 85 had even CD4/CD8, while clones growing later tipped toward CD4+.

Of note for this clonotype: Its antigen remains unidentified.

The germline V gene encodes CDR1 MNHEY and CDR2 SVGAGI. V shed 5 bases, J shed 6 bases, and the junction held 12 bases outside the gene matches. The CDR3 length is 15 residues. 5'RACE primed at constant segments yielded TCR alpha and TCR beta cDNA libraries bearing sample barcodes and UMIs. Using its own MiXCR run on the 5' RACE reads, TCRdb lists one record per CDR3 protein. The sample lists around 300,000 distinct CDR3 sequences, roughly 13% seen once, with around a fifth in the top ten. This clonotype originated in a man younger than 30 who had mild COVID-19 (a few samples of this study predate the infection). Cell type and time point are not known. Sample: PBMCs or a T cell subset sorted from them (not recorded which). The V gene is TRBV6-5, the J gene TRBJ1-2; 7 bases match TRBD1. The CDR3 sequence: CASSRTDRRVDGYTF. Written as DNA, the CDR3 is TGTGCCAGCAGTAGAACGGACAGGAGGGTCGATGGCTACACCTTC.